One and the same sample provided the 28 T cell receptor beta chains below, sequenced in a study of cytomegalovirus exposure and HLA in healthy donors. The PCR employed 60 Vbeta primers together with 13 Jbeta primers. Only in-frame clones appear in the TCRdb table, and some are missing; sequencing was by immunoSEQ multiplex PCR. The sample lists about 200,000 clones; roughly 80% were seen once. Input material: PBMCs. The receptor source for this set is a man over 45 in good health and CMV-seronegative.

A single count supports this clone. The chain joins TRBV30 to TRBJ1-1; 8 bases are a match to TRBD1. The V segment lost 3 bases and the J segment 3 bases; nucleotides outside the gene matches: 0. This CDR3 comprises 12 residues. Germline V lookup: CDR1 GTSNPN, CDR2 SVGIG (reference sequence). CDR3 sequence reads: CAWRGQDTEAFF. As DNA, the CDR3 is TGTGCCTGGAGGGGACAGGACACTGAAGCTTTCTTT.

The rearrangement links TRBV7-3 to TRBJ2-1; TRBD1 aligns across 8 bases. The junction had 6 bases not matched to a gene; V was cut back by 5 bases and J by 3 bases. Per germline, CDR1 SGHTA and CDR2 FQGTGA. This CDR3 is built from 15 residues. CDR3 amino acids: CASSLQGVIYNEQFF. CDR3 DNA sequence: TGTGCCAGCAGCCTACAGGGGGTTATCTACAATGAGCAGTTCTTC.

The V gene is TRBV5-1, the J gene TRBJ2-6, with no clear D. CDR1 and CDR2 (germline): SGHRS, YFSETQ. The V and J ends lost 2 bases and 0 bases respectively, with 12 bases between them. This CDR3 is 17 amino acids long. The CDR3 nucleotides read TGCGCCAGCAGCTTTATAACTTCTAGCTCTGGGGCCAACGTCCTGACTTTC. As protein: CASSFITSSSGANVLTF.

The chain links TRBV28 to TRBJ2-5, with D possibly TRBD1 on 6 matching bases. The germline CDR1 and CDR2 sequences are MDHEN and SYDVKM. Trimming left V 6 bases short and J 3 bases short, with 8 bases between. The CDR3 runs 12 residues. The CDR3 protein is CASRQGEETQYF. DNA of the CDR3: TGTGCCAGCAGACAGGGCGAAGAGACCCAGTACTTC.

This chain joins TRBV28 and TRBJ2-7; D gene ambiguous. The CDR3 loop spans 11 amino acids. Trimming stripped 8 bases from V and 3 bases from J, with 8 bases between. Germline-derived CDR1 and CDR2 are MDHEN and SYDVKM. In DNA form, the CDR3 reads TGTGCCAGCTCCGTTCGCTACGAGCAGTACTTC. As protein: CASSVRYEQYF.

The chain couples TRBV5-1 to TRBJ2-3; 9 bases agree with TRBD2. This CDR3 is 13 amino acids long. Germline V CDR1 and CDR2: SGHRS, YFSETQ. With V trimmed by 4 bases and J by 15 bases, 12 bases remained unmatched. The CDR3 here is CASSPTSGRSNYF. CDR3 nucleotides: TGCGCCAGCAGCCCTACGAGCGGGAGGAGCAACTATTTT. The full variable domain, completed using reference TRBV5-1 and TRBJ2-3, is KAGVTQTPRYLIKTRGQQVTLSCSPISGHRSVSWYQQTPGQGLQFLFEYFSETQRNKGNFPGRFSGRQFSNSRSEMNVSTLELGDSALYLCASSPTSGRSNYFGPGTRLTVL.

The V call is TRBV19, the J call TRBJ1-4, with D possibly matching TRBD1 (6 bases). The CDR3 totals 14 residues. Trimming pared 7 bases from V and 4 bases from J, leaving 13 bases between. The germline V gene encodes CDR1 LNHDA and CDR2 SQIVND (reference sequence). The CDR3 DNA reads as TGTGCCAGTACCGCAGGGGCCCTTAATGAAAAACTGTTTTTT. This gives the protein CASTAGALNEKLFF.

This chain links TRBV11-3 with TRBJ2-2, with TRBD2 matching over 11 bases. With V trimmed by 8 bases and J by 5 bases, 10 bases remained unmatched. The CDR3 totals 16 residues. Germline values: CDR1 SGHNT, CDR2 YENEEA. This chain's CDR3 is CASQRVSGRVTGELFF. For the CDR3, the DNA is TGTGCCAGCCAGAGAGTTAGCGGGAGGGTTACCGGGGAGCTGTTTTTT. Looking up the rest from reference TRBV11-3 and TRBJ2-2 gives the full variable domain: EAGVVQSPRYKIIEKKQPVAFWCNPISGHNTLYWYLQNLGQGPELLIRYENEEAVDDSQLPKDRFSAERLKGVDSTLKIQPAELGDSAVYLCASQRVSGRVTGELFFGEGSRLTVL.

This clone came up a few times. The chain links TRBV6-6 to TRBJ2-7; TRBD1 is a possible D gene (6 bases). Trimming cost V 6 bases and J 1 base, with 13 bases left between them. Germline V gene lookup returns CDR1 MNHNY and CDR2 SVGAGI (reference sequence). The CDR3 is 14 amino acids. The CDR3 reads CASSRGGPSYEQYF. The DNA for the CDR3 is TGTGCCAGCAGCCGAGGGGGACCGTCCTACGAGCAGTACTTC.

This clone was seen a handful of times. This rearrangement joins TRBV2 to TRBJ1-5; 7 bases align to TRBD1. V trimming: 6 bases; J trimming: 2 bases; junction bases outside the gene matches: 1. Germline V gives CDR1 SNHLY, CDR2 FYNNEI. The CDR3 has 13 residues. CDR3 DNA: TGTGCCAGCAGCGACAGGGGCAATCAGCCCCAGCATTTT. It translates to CASSDRGNQPQHF.

The genes are TRBV6-5 and TRBJ2-7, with 9 nucleotides matching TRBD1. The V and J ends lost 5 bases and 2 bases, in that order; junction bases with no gene match: 7. The CDR3 runs 15 residues. Germline-derived CDR1 and CDR2 are MNHEY and SVGAGI. CDR3 region: CASSRPRQGAYEQYF. The CDR3 nucleotides are TGTGCCAGCAGTCGCCCGAGACAGGGGGCCTACGAGCAGTACTTC.

V usage is TRBV7-9 and J usage is TRBJ1-4; 7 bases align to TRBD1. After removal of 4 bases from V and 6 bases from J, the junction contained 14 bases not matched to a gene. Germline V gene data show CDR1 as SEHNR and CDR2 as FQNEAQ (reference sequence). The CDR3 has 17 amino acids. CDR3: CASSSNRGPQRDEKLFF. CDR3 bases: TGTGCCAGCAGCTCCAACAGGGGACCCCAGAGGGATGAAAAACTGTTTTTT.

The gene calls are TRBV4-2 and TRBJ1-2, with 8 positions matching TRBD1. J gave up 1 base and V 2 bases, and 6 bases lay outside the gene matches. The CDR3 sequence is 16 residues long. In germline, CDR1 is LGHNA, CDR2 YNFKEQ. The CDR3 spells CASSQSGTGLNYGYTF. CDR3 sequence (DNA): TGTGCCAGCAGCCAATCCGGGACAGGACTTAACTATGGCTACACCTTC.

The chain links TRBV18 to TRBJ1-3; 8 bases map to TRBD1. Germline CDR1 is KGHSH and CDR2 is LQKENI. After removal of 6 bases from V and 4 bases from J, the junction contained 5 bases not matched to a gene. There are 14 residues in the CDR3. The CDR3 sequence: CASSWTGQGNTIYF. The CDR3 coding sequence is TGTGCCAGCTCTTGGACAGGGCAAGGAAACACCATATATTTT.

V usage is TRBV7-9 and J usage is TRBJ2-5, with 8 bases lining up with TRBD1. Germline CDR1 reads SEHNR; CDR2 reads FQNEAQ (reference sequence). The CDR3 contains 15 residues. Germline trimming cut 5 bases from V and 1 base from J; bases unmatched to any gene: 6. CDR3 coding DNA: TGTGCCAGCAGCCCCTGGGACAGGCGCCAAGAGACCCAGTACTTC. This sequence encodes CASSPWDRRQETQYF.

This rearrangement joins TRBV5-1 to TRBJ2-2; 9 bases match TRBD2. Unmatched junction bases numbered 12, after V lost 4 bases and J lost 5 bases. The V gene's germline CDR1 is SGHRS and CDR2 YFSETQ. The CDR3 sequence is 17 residues long. CDR3 nucleotide sequence: TGCGCCAGCAGCCCCAGGTTAGCGGGAGAGAGGACCGGGGAGCTGTTTTTT. It encodes CASSPRLAGERTGELFF.

This chain joins TRBV27 and TRBJ2-3; 8 bases align to TRBD1. Trimming cost V 7 bases and J 5 bases; bases outside gene matches: 5. The CDR3 spans 13 residues. Per germline, CDR1 MNHEY and CDR2 SMNVEV (reference sequence). CDR3 nucleotide sequence: TGTGCCAGCACCGGGGACAGGAAAGATACGCAGTATTTT. Translating it yields CASTGDRKDTQYF.

The J gene is TRBJ1-5, the V gene TRBV19; 10 positions agree with TRBD1. Germline CDR1 and CDR2: LNHDA and SQIVND (reference sequence). The junction had 8 bases not matched to a gene; V was cut back by 5 bases and J by 4 bases. The CDR3 spans 16 residues. The CDR3 nucleotides read TGTGCCAGTAGTGGCCGGGACAGGGGATGGAATCAGCCCCAGCATTTT. It yields the protein CASSGRDRGWNQPQHF. The variable domain in full, completed from reference TRBV19 and TRBJ1-5, reads DGGITQSPKYLFRKEGQNVTLSCEQNLNHDAMYWYRQDPGQGLRLIYYSQIVNDFQKGDIAEGYSVSREKKESFPLTVTSAQKNPTAFYLCASSGRDRGWNQPQHFGDGTRLSIL.

This clone was detected only a few times. The genes are TRBV7-8 and TRBJ1-5, with 7 bases aligning to TRBD1. The CDR3 runs 16 residues. With 2 bases clipped from V and 0 bases from J, the junction kept 4 bases outside the gene matches. Per the germline V gene, CDR1 is SGHVS and CDR2 is FQNEAQ. The chain's CDR3 is CASSLNSGGSNQPQHF. The CDR3 nucleotides are TGTGCCAGCAGCTTAAACTCAGGGGGTAGCAATCAGCCCCAGCATTTT.

V usage is TRBV5-1 and J usage is TRBJ1-2; D is possibly TRBD1 (6 bases). V lost 4 bases and J 4 bases, leaving 17 bases between the germline ends. The CDR3 runs 15 residues. Germline V gene data show CDR1 as SGHRS and CDR2 as YFSETQ. CDR3 residues: CASSLEGGATYGYTF. CDR3 sequence (DNA): TGCGCCAGCAGCCTCGAAGGGGGAGCCACCTATGGCTACACCTTC. The whole variable domain, remainder taken from reference TRBV5-1 and TRBJ1-2, is KAGVTQTPRYLIKTRGQQVTLSCSPISGHRSVSWYQQTPGQGLQFLFEYFSETQRNKGNFPGRFSGRQFSNSRSEMNVSTLELGDSALYLCASSLEGGATYGYTFGSGTRLTVV.

The genes are TRBV27 and TRBJ2-5; D is perhaps TRBD1 (6 bases). CDR1 MNHEY and CDR2 SMNVEV come from the germline V gene (reference sequence). The CDR3 is 15 amino acids. V lost 2 bases and J lost 1, with 11 bases in between. The CDR3: CASSLTGTLQETQYF. CDR3 nucleotide sequence: TGTGCCAGCAGTTTAACCGGGACACTCCAAGAGACCCAGTACTTC.

The rearrangement joins TRBV9 to TRBJ1-5; D gene unclear. The CDR3 has 16 amino acids. Trimming took off 3 bases at V and 4 bases at J, with 17 bases between the two ends. Germline values: CDR1 SGDLS, CDR2 YYNGEE. The CDR3: CASSATVGRYNQPQHF. The CDR3 bases are TGTGCCAGCAGCGCTACCGTCGGCAGGTATAATCAGCCCCAGCATTTT.

CDR3 sequence: CASSLTPLAASYEQYF. The CDR3 DNA reads TGTGCCAGCAGCTTAACCCCACTAGCGGCATCCTACGAGCAGTACTTC. The chain recombines TRBV7-3 with TRBJ2-7, with TRBD2 identical over 8 bases. V gave up 0 bases and J gave up 1 base; unmatched junction bases: 5. The CDR3 loop spans 16 amino acids. CDR1 is SGHTA and CDR2 is FQGTGA in the germline V gene.

V and J are TRBV6-5 and TRBJ1-4; the D is unclear. Germline assignment: CDR1 MNHEY and CDR2 SVGAGI. The germline V and J ends were trimmed by 0 bases and 5 bases, with 10 bases remaining between them. The CDR3 runs 15 residues. CDR3 coding DNA: TGTGCCAGCAGTTACTCGACTGGAGGGAATGAAAAACTGTTTTTT. The encoded protein is CASSYSTGGNEKLFF.

This clone has more than one count but fewer than ten. The DNA for the CDR3 is TGCGCCAGCAGCCAAGAAACGGGACTAGTAGGGAACATTCAGTACTTC. Residues: CASSQETGLVGNIQYF. The V gene is TRBV4-1, the J gene TRBJ2-4; 8 nucleotides align to TRBD2. Per germline, CDR1 MGHRA and CDR2 YSYEKL. CDR3 length: 16 amino acids. The V segment lost 0 bases and the J segment 7 bases; nucleotides outside the gene matches: 8.

This clone has just a few counts. The chain employs TRBV7-2 and TRBJ2-7; 7 nucleotides match TRBD2. This CDR3 has 16 residues. Germline assignment: CDR1 SGHTA and CDR2 FQGNSA. V lost 1 base and J lost 0; bases outside the gene matches: 6. DNA of the CDR3: TGTGCCAGCAGCTTAGGGGGGGGGTTTTCCTCCTACGAGCAGTACTTC. It is translated as CASSLGGGFSSYEQYF.

J is TRBJ1-4 and V is TRBV6-5; D is undetermined. V shed 5 bases and J shed 8 bases, with 15 bases lying between them. The CDR3 runs 14 residues. The germline CDR1 and CDR2 sequences are MNHEY and SVGAGI. CDR3 residues: CASSTLPRSEKLFF. CDR3 bases: TGTGCCAGCAGTACCCTACCGCGGAGCGAAAAACTGTTTTTT.

The genes are TRBV6-5 and TRBJ1-1; D is undetermined. The CDR3 is 16 residues long. The germline V and J ends were trimmed by 2 bases and 4 bases, with 17 bases remaining between them. Germline V CDR1 and CDR2: MNHEY, SVGAGI. The CDR3 spells CASSYQAGKAVTEAFF. The CDR3 DNA is TGTGCCAGCAGTTACCAGGCGGGGAAGGCGGTCACTGAAGCTTTCTTT.